The clone carrying this T cell receptor (beta chain) was observed a handful of times. Clones were read by immunoSEQ multiplex PCR, and TCRdb kept only the in-frame ones, dropping some. Among about 2.4 million clones, roughly 93% were seen once, and the ten largest hold approximately 0.36%. This sample stems from a study of shared clonotypes between healthy human individuals. Investigators divided CD4+ cells into CD45RA+ naive and CD45RA-negative memory subsets. Unmatched junction bases numbered 4, after V lost 3 bases and J lost 7 bases. Per germline, CDR1 SGHRS and CDR2 YFSETQ. This CDR3 has 14 amino acids.

The chain is built from TRBV5-1 and TRBJ1-1; 12 nucleotides match TRBD1. The sequence derives from a man aged 18 to 30 in good health. Some clones in this sample may be carry-over from other donors' samples. Sequencing was done on a sample of naive CD4+ T cells from PBMCs. The sample's subset: CD45RA+ positively selected. In nucleotides, the CDR3 is TGCGCCAGCAGCTACGGGACAGGGGGCCTTGAAGCTTTCTTT. Translated: CASSYGTGGLEAFF.